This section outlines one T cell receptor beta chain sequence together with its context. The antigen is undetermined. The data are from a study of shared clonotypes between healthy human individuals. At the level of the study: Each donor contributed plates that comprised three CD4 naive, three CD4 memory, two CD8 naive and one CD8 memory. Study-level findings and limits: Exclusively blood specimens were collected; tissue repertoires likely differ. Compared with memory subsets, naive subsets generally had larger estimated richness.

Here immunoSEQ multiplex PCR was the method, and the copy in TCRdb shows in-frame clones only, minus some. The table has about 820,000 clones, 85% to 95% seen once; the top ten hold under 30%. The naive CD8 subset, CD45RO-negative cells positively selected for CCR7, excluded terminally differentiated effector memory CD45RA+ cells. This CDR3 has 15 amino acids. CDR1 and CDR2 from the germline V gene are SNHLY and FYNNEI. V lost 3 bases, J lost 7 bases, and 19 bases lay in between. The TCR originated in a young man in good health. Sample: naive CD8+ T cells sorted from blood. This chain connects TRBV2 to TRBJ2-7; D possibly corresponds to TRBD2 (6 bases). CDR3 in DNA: TGTGCCAGCAGTGAGGAAAGCGGTCGAGGGAGGGAGCAGTACTTC. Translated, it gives CASSEESGRGREQYF.